The 10 T cell receptor beta chains below were found in one sample sequenced in a study of cytomegalovirus exposure and HLA in healthy donors. 13 Jbeta primers and 60 Vbeta primers were used for the PCR. TCRdb keeps only in-frame clones here, not all; method: immunoSEQ multiplex PCR. The sample includes about 95,000 clones, 70% to 80% of them seen just once. Sequencing was performed on PBMCs. The receptor source for this set is a man aged 18 to 35 in good health and CMV-seropositive.

This clone was found a few times. The chain uses TRBV27 and TRBJ2-3; tentative D call: TRBD2 (6 bases). The CDR3 sequence is 15 residues long. Trimming pared 6 bases from V and 2 bases from J, leaving 15 bases between. Germline V CDR1 and CDR2: MNHEY, SMNVEV (reference sequence). The CDR3 nucleotides are TGTGCCAGCAGACTTCCCGGGGGTGCCACAGATACGCAGTATTTT. It translates to CASRLPGGATDTQYF.

The chain is built from TRBV5-1 and TRBJ2-7, with 9 bases lining up with TRBD1. CDR1 is SGHRS and CDR2 is YFSETQ in the germline V gene. This CDR3 spans 14 amino acids. The V gene end was trimmed by 4 bases and the J gene end by 6 bases; junction bases not matched to a gene: 8. The CDR3 DNA is TGCGCCAGCAGCCGCCTCACAGGGGGCCGCGAGCAGTACTTC. Protein sequence: CASSRLTGGREQYF.

This chain uses TRBV18 with TRBJ1-5; tentative D call: TRBD1 (6 bases). Germline V CDR1 and CDR2: KGHSH, LQKENI. The CDR3 covers 15 residues. V lost 3 bases, J lost 5 bases, and 14 bases lay in between. CDR3 amino acids: CASSPSRGEYQPQHF. The CDR3 nucleotides are TGTGCCAGCTCACCGAGCAGGGGTGAATATCAGCCCCAGCATTTT.

This chain uses TRBV18 with TRBJ1-2; TRBD1 agrees at 9 bases. The CDR3 is 15 residues long. Trimming took 5 bases from V and 9 from J; bases not matched to a gene: 13. The germline CDR1 and CDR2 sequences are KGHSH and LQKENI. CDR3 in amino acids: CASSSSGTGSLSYTF. In DNA form, the CDR3 reads TGTGCCAGCTCATCATCCGGGACAGGGAGTTTGAGCTACACCTTC.

The chain joins TRBV4-1 to TRBJ1-1; 8 bases align to TRBD1. V trimming: 1 base; J trimming: 8 bases; junction bases outside the gene matches: 6. The CDR3 consists of 14 residues. Germline V gives CDR1 MGHRA, CDR2 YSYEKL. The CDR3 bases are TGCGCCAGCAGCCAAGTACAGGGGGGCCCAGAAGCTTTCTTT. Its translation is CASSQVQGGPEAFF.

V usage is TRBV28 and J usage is TRBJ1-5, with TRBD1 matching 9 bases. Losses at the gene ends were 6 bases for V and 4 bases for J; bases not matched to a gene: 4. The germline V gene has CDR1 MDHEN and CDR2 SYDVKM. This CDR3 has 14 residues. The chain's CDR3 is CASRGTGNNQPQHF. CDR3 bases: TGTGCCAGCAGGGGGACAGGGAATAATCAGCCCCAGCATTTT.

This chain uses TRBV5-1 with TRBJ2-5, with 7 bases identical to TRBD2. CDR1 is SGHRS and CDR2 is YFSETQ in the germline V gene. The trim removed 4 bases at V and 5 bases at J, leaving 2 bases unmatched. CDR3 length equals 12 residues. The CDR3, as DNA: TGCGCCAGCAGCGTGGGAGGGGAGACCCAGTACTTC. This codes for CASSVGGETQYF. Supplemented by reference TRBV5-1 and TRBJ2-5, the full variable domain reads KAGVTQTPRYLIKTRGQQVTLSCSPISGHRSVSWYQQTPGQGLQFLFEYFSETQRNKGNFPGRFSGRQFSNSRSEMNVSTLELGDSALYLCASSVGGETQYFGPGTRLLVL.

V usage is TRBV10-3 and J usage is TRBJ2-5; tentative D call: TRBD2 (6 bases). Germline CDR1 reads ENHRY; CDR2 reads SYGVKD. The CDR3 extends over 14 amino acids. Trimming pared 4 bases from V and 5 bases from J, leaving 14 bases between. In nucleotides, the CDR3 is TGTGCCATCAGTGTCGGGGGTTCGTGGGAGACCCAGTACTTC. This encodes CAISVGGSWETQYF.

V is TRBV27 and J is TRBJ1-6, with a weak D call TRBD1 (5 bases). This CDR3 region has 16 residues. Germline V gene sequence: CDR1 MNHEY, CDR2 SMNVEV (reference sequence). Trimming took off 7 bases at V and 2 bases at J, with 15 bases between the two ends. The CDR3 DNA is TGTGCCAGCACAAGGGGAATTTGGCCCTATAATTCACCCCTCCACTTT. Its protein product is CASTRGIWPYNSPLHF.

In regard to this clone: A much larger clone lies one base from this, so it may be a read error. Additional DNA sequences in this sample encode the identical CDR3. The genes are TRBV29-1 and TRBJ2-1, with 10 bases aligning to TRBD2. The CDR3 sequence is 18 residues long. The trim removed 4 bases at V and 0 bases at J, leaving 12 bases unmatched. CDR1 and CDR2 (germline): SQVTM, ANQGSEA. The CDR3 DNA sequence: TGCAGCGTTGTTGGCCTAGCGGGAGCCAGAAGCTCCTACAATGAGCAGTTCTTC. As protein: CSVVGLAGARSSYNEQFF.